These 8 T cell receptor beta chains share one sample of origin, sequenced in a study of cytomegalovirus exposure and HLA in healthy donors. The study ran its PCR with 60 Vbeta and 13 Jbeta primers. Here immunoSEQ multiplex PCR was the method, and the copy in TCRdb shows in-frame clones only, minus some. Here the sample spans approximately 160,000 clones, 75% being singletons. Sequenced material: PBMCs. All receptors derive from a male donor in good health and CMV-seronegative.

The chain recombines TRBV30 with TRBJ2-5; TRBD2 agrees at 7 bases. The CDR3 runs to 14 residues. Per the germline V gene, CDR1 is GTSNPN and CDR2 is SVGIG (reference sequence). V gave up 3 bases and J gave up 4 bases; unmatched junction bases: 8. The CDR3 DNA follows: TGTGCCTGGAGGGGGGGGAGCAAAGGAGAGACCCAGTACTTC. As protein: CAWRGGSKGETQYF.

The chain uses TRBV9 and TRBJ2-2; tentatively, D is TRBD2 (5 bases). Looked up from germline, CDR1 is SGDLS and CDR2 is YYNGEE. This CDR3 region has 14 residues. V was trimmed by 2 bases and J by 8 bases, leaving 13 bases between them. CDR3 amino acids: CASSVFQTTGELFF. The DNA for the CDR3 is TGTGCCAGCAGCGTCTTTCAGACTACAGGGGAGCTGTTTTTT.

The chain couples TRBV6-5 to TRBJ2-5, with 12 bases aligning to TRBD1. The J call may be wrong; the DNA end is better matched by TRBJ2-7. Germline V gives CDR1 MNHEY, CDR2 SVGAGI. This CDR3 has 14 amino acids. CDR3 sequence reads: CASKLGQGANEQYF. The CDR3, as DNA: TGTGCCAGCAAACTGGGACAGGGGGCCAACGAGCAGTACTTC.

This chain links TRBV2 with TRBJ2-3; TRBD2 agrees at 14 bases. This CDR3 contains 16 residues. CDR1 and CDR2 from the germline V gene are SNHLY and FYNNEI. V was clipped by 10 bases and J by 2 bases; unmatched bases: 8. This chain's CDR3 is CATRRTSGGITDTQYF. As DNA, the CDR3 is TGTGCCACCAGAAGGACTAGCGGGGGGATCACAGATACGCAGTATTTT.

This clone has a handful of counts. The J gene is TRBJ1-4, the V gene TRBV2, with a tentative D call TRBD1 (5 bases). Looked up from germline, CDR1 is SNHLY and CDR2 is FYNNEI. Trimming stripped 6 bases from V and 11 bases from J, with 19 bases between. This CDR3 spans 14 amino acids. The CDR3 nucleotides are TGTGCCAGCAGGAAGGAAGCGATATCAGGGAAACTGTTTTTT. Encoded protein: CASRKEAISGKLFF.

This sequence joins TRBV7-9 and TRBJ2-1, with 7 bases identical to TRBD1. Germline V gene data show CDR1 as SEHNR and CDR2 as FQNEAQ (reference sequence). CDR3 size: 16 residues. The ends lost 8 bases at V and 6 bases at J; junction bases unmatched: 16. CDR3 loop: CASFTPRGGVGNEQFF. CDR3 bases: TGTGCCAGCTTCACCCCCCGAGGGGGCGTAGGCAATGAGCAGTTCTTC.

The V call is TRBV27, the J call TRBJ1-5, with D maybe TRBD1 (5 bases). V lost 8 bases, J lost 6 bases, and 17 bases lay in between. The length of the CDR3 is 14 residues. Germline lookup yields CDR1 MNHEY and CDR2 SMNVEV (reference sequence). The CDR3 here is CASSRAGLSQPQHF. In DNA form, the CDR3 reads TGTGCCAGCTCCAGGGCAGGTTTAAGTCAGCCCCAGCATTTT.

This sequence joins TRBV4-1 and TRBJ2-3, with TRBD2 identical over 8 bases. With V trimmed by 0 bases and J by 0 bases, 8 bases remained unmatched. There are 18 residues in the CDR3. Germline assignment: CDR1 MGHRA and CDR2 YSYEKL. CDR3 sequence reads: CASSQDIGIAGSTDTQYF. For the CDR3, the DNA is TGCGCCAGCAGCCAAGATATCGGCATAGCGGGAAGCACAGATACGCAGTATTTT.